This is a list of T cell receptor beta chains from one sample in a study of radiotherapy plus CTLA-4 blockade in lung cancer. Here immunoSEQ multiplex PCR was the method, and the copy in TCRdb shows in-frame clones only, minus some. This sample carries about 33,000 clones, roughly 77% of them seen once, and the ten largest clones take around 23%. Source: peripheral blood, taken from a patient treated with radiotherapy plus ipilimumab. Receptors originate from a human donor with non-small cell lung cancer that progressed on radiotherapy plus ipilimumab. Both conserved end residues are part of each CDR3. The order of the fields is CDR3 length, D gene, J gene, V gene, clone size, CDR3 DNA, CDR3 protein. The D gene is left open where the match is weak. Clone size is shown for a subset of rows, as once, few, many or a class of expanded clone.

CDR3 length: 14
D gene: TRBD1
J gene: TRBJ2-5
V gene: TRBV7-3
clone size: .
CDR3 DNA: TGTGCCAGCAGCCCCGGGACAGTGGAAGAGACCCAGTACTTC
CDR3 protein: CASSPGTVEETQYF

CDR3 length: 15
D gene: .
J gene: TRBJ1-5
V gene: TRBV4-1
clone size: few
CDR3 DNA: TGCGCCAGCAGCCACCGTTTATCGGGCAATCAGCCCCAGCATTTT
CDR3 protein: CASSHRLSGNQPQHF

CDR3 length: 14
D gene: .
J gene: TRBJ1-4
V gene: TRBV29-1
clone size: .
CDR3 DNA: TGCAGCGTCCATCTGGGGGCTGTGGGTGAAAAACTGTTTTTT
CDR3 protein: CSVHLGAVGEKLFF

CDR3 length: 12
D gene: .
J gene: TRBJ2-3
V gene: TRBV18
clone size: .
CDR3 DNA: TGTGCCAGCTCACCTTCAGGAGATACGCAGTATTTT
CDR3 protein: CASSPSGDTQYF

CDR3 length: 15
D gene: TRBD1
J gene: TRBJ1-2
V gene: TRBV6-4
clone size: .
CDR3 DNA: TGTGCCAGCAGTGACGAAAGGACAGGGAAGTATGGCTACACCTTC
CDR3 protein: CASSDERTGKYGYTF

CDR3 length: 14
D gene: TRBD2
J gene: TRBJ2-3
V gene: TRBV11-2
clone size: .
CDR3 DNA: TGTGCCAGCAGACCGGGACTAGCATCAGATACGCAGTATTTT
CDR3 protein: CASRPGLASDTQYF

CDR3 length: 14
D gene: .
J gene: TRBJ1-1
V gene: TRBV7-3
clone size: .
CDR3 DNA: TGTGCCAGCAGCTTAGGGGCGTGGGACACTGAAGCTTTCTTT
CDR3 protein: CASSLGAWDTEAFF

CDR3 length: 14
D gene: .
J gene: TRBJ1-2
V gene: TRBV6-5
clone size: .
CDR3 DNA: TGTGCCAGCAGTCTTTCCTGGGGGGGAACTGGCTACACCTTC
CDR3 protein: CASSLSWGGTGYTF

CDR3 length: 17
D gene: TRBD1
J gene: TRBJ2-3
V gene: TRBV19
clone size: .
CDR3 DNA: TGTGCCAGTAGTTCAGACCTGACAGGGGGCGTTGCAGATACGCAGTATTTT
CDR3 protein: CASSSDLTGGVADTQYF

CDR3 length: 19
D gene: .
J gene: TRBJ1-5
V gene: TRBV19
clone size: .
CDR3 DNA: TGTGCCAGTAGTATGACTCGGGGGGGGCGTTTAAATAGCAATCAGCCCCAGCATTTT
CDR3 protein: CASSMTRGGRLNSNQPQHF

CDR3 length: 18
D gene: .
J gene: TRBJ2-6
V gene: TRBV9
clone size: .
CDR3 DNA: TGTGCCAGCAGCCCCAATCATGGGGGGAACTCTGGGGCCAACGTCCTGACTTTC
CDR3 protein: CASSPNHGGNSGANVLTF

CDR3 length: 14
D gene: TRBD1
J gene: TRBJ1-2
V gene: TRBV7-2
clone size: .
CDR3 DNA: TGTGCCAGCAGCTTCCGACAGGGGAACAGTGGCTACACCTTC
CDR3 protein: CASSFRQGNSGYTF

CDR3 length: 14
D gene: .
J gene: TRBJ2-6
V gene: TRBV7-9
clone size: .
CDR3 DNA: TGTGCCAGCAGCCCCTCGGCTGGGGCCAACGTCCTGACTTTC
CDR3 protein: CASSPSAGANVLTF

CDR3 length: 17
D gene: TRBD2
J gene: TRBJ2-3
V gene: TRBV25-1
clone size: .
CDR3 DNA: TGTGCCAGCAGTTTGACCGCTAGCGGGGGAGCACGAGATACGCAGTATTTT
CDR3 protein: CASSLTASGGARDTQYF

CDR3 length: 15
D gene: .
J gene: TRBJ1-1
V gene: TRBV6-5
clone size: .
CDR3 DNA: TGTGCCAGCAGCCCGGGAGGGGTACGAAACACTGAAGCTTTCTTT
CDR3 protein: CASSPGGVRNTEAFF

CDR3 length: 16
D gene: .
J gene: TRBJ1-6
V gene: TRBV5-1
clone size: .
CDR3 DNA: TGCGCCAGCAGCTTGGTGGGGGGGACGTACACCTCACCCCTCCACTTT
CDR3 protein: CASSLVGGTYTSPLHF

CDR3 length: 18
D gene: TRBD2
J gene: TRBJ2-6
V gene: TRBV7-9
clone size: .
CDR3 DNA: TGTGCCAGCAGCCCTCGACTAGCGGCAGGCTCTGGGGCCAACGTCCTGACTTTC
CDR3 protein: CASSPRLAAGSGANVLTF

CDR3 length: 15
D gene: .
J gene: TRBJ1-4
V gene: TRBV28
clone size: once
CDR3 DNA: TGTGCCAGCAGTTTCGGGGGGGAGGGGGATGAAAAACTGTTTTTT
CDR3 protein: CASSFGGEGDEKLFF

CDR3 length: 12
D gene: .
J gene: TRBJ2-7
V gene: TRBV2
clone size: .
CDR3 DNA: TGTGCCAGCAGACCCGGACAGACCGAGCAGTACTTC
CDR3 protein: CASRPGQTEQYF

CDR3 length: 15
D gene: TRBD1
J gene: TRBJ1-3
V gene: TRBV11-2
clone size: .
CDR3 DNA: TGTGCCAGCAGCGGGACAGGGAGCTCTGGAAACACCATATATTTT
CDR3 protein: CASSGTGSSGNTIYF

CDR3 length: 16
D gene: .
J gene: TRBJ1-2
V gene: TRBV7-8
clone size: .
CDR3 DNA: TGTGCCAGCAGCTCGTCCTTAAGACTCAACAACTATGGCTACACCTTC
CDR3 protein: CASSSSLRLNNYGYTF

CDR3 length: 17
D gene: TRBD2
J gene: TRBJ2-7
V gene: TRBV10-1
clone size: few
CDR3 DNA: TGCGCCAGCAGTGACCGCCGACTAGCGGGGGTCCCGAACGAGCAGTACTTC
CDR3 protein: CASSDRRLAGVPNEQYF

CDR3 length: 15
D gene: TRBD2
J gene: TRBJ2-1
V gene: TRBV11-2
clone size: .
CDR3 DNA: TGTGCCAGCAGCTTCTCTAGCGGGGGGTACAATGAGCAGTTCTTC
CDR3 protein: CASSFSSGGYNEQFF

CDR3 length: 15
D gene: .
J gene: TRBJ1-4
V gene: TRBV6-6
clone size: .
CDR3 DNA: TGTGCCAGCAGTACGTGGACAGCAACTAATGAAAAACTGTTTTTT
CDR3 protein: CASSTWTATNEKLFF

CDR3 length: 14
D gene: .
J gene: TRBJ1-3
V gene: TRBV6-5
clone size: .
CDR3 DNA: TGTGCCAGCAGTTATAGCTCCCCTGGAAACACCATATATTTT
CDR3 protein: CASSYSSPGNTIYF

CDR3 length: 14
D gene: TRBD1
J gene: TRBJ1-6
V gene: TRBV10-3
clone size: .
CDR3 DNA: TGTGCCATCAGTGAGAGACAGGGTAATTCACCCCTCCACTTT
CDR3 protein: CAISERQGNSPLHF

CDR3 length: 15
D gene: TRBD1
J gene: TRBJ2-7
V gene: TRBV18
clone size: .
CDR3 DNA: TGTGCCAGCTCAACTGGACAGGGGGCGGCCTACGAGCAGTACTTC
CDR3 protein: CASSTGQGAAYEQYF

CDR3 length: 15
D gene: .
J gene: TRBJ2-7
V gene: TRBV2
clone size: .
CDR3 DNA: TGTGCCAGCAGTGAGGGCGGGGGCAGCTCCTACGAGCAGTACTTC
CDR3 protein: CASSEGGGSSYEQYF

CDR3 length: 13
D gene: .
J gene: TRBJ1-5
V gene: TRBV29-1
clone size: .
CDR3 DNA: TGCAGCGTTGAAGAGGGGCCCGGGAGGCCCCAGCATTTT
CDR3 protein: CSVEEGPGRPQHF

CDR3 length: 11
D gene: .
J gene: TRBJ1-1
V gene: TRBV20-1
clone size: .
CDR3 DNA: TGCAGTGCTAGAGATGCGGGTGAAGCTTTCTTT
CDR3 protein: CSARDAGEAFF

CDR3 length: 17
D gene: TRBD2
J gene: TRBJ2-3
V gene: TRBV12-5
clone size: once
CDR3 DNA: TGTGCTAGTGGTTTGGGCCAACTAGCGGGGGCCACAGATACGCAGTATTTT
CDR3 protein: CASGLGQLAGATDTQYF

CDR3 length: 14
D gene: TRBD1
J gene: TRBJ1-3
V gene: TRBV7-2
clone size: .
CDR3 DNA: TGTGCCAGCAGCTTCGGACAGGGGGGAAACACCATATATTTT
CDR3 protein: CASSFGQGGNTIYF

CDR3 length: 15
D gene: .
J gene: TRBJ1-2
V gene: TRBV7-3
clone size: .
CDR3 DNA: TGTGCCAGCAGCTCTAGGACAGAAAGAGTCTATGGCTACACCTTC
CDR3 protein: CASSSRTERVYGYTF

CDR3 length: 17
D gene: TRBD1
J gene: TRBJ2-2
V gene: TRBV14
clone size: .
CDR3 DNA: TGTGCCAGCAGCCATTCGCCGGGACAGGGGTCAACCGGGGAGCTGTTTTTT
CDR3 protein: CASSHSPGQGSTGELFF

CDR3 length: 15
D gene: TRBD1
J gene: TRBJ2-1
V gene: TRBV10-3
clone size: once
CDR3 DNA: TGTGCCATCAGTGTTAAGGGACAGGGGAGCGATGAGCAGTTCTTC
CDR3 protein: CAISVKGQGSDEQFF

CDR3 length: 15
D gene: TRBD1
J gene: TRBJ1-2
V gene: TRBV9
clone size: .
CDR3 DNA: TGTGCCAGCAGCGCTGGACAGGGGGTTATGGGTGGCTACACCTTC
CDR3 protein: CASSAGQGVMGGYTF

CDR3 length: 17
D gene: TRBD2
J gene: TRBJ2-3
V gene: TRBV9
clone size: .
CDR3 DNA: TGTGCCAGCAGCGGGGGACTAGCGGGGGGGCTGGGAGATACGCAGTATTTT
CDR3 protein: CASSGGLAGGLGDTQYF

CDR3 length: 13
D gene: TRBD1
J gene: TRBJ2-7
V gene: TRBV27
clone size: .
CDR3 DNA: TGTGCCAGCAGCCGGGACAGGGGTTACGAGCAGTACTTC
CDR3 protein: CASSRDRGYEQYF

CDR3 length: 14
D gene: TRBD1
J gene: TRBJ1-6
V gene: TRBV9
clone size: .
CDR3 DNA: TGTGCCAGCAGCGTCGGGACAGAGAATTCACCCCTCCACTTT
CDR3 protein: CASSVGTENSPLHF

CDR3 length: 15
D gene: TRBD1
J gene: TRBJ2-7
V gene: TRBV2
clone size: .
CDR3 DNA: TGTGCCAGCAGTAAACAGGGGAGTGCCTCCTACGAGCAGTACTTC
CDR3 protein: CASSKQGSASYEQYF

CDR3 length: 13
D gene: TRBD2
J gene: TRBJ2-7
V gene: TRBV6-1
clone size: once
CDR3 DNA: TGTGCCAGCAGGTCGGGACTAGCCTACGAGCAGTACTTC
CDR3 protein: CASRSGLAYEQYF

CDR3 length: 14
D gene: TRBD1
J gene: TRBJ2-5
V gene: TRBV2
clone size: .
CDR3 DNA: TGTGCCAGCAGTAAGGGACAGATACAAGAGACCCAGTACTTC
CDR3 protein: CASSKGQIQETQYF

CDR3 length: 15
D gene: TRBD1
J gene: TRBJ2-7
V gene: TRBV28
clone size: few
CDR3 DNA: TGTGCCAGCAAACAGAGACAGGGCTTTTCCTACGAGCAGTACTTC
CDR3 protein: CASKQRQGFSYEQYF

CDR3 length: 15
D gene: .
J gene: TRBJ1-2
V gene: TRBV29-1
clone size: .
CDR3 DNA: TGCAGCGTTCGGCCCGGGCGGGGAGGGGAGGATGGCTACACCTTC
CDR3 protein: CSVRPGRGGEDGYTF

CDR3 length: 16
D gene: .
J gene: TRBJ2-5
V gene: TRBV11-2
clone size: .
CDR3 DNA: TGTGCCAGCAGCTCCCCGGGGAAGGGATTGTGGGAGACCCAGTACTTC
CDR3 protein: CASSSPGKGLWETQYF